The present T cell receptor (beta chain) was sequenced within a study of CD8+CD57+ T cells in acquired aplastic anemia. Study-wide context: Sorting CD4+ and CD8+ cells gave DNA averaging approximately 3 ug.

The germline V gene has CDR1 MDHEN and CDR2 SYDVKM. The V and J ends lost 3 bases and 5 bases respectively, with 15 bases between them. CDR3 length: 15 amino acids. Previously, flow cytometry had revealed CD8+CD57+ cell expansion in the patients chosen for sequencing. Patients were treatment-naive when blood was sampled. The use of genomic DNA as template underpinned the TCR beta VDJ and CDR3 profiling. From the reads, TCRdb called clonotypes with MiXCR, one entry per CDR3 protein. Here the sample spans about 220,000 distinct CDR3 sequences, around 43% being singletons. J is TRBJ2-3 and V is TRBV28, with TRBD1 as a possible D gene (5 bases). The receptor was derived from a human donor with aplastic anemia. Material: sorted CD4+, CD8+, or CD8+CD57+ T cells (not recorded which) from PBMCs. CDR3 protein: CASSFRPGKGDTQYF. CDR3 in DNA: TGTGCCAGCAGTTTCCGTCCAGGGAAGGGAGATACGCAGTATTTT.